The subject of this entry is one T cell receptor beta chain. The source of the sample is a study of monozygotic twins with inflammatory bowel disease. It was 3,000 to 4,500 ng of total RNA that each TCR library used. TCRdb reprocessed the 5' RACE reads; each CDR3 protein has one entry and no DNA is given. The data include 150,000 to 200,000 distinct CDR3 sequences; the top ten clones carry around 2.8%. Blood samples, whole and unsorted for T cells, yielded the isolated total RNA. Germline values: CDR1 MNHNS, CDR2 SASEGT. The CDR3 is 15 amino acids. The TCR originated in a human donor with ulcerative colitis or Crohn's disease, or a healthy co-twin of an affected twin (not recorded which). The sequenced material came from blood. V and J are TRBV6-1 and TRBJ2-1; TCRdb reports TRBD2, a call that lacks DNA to check it against. CDR3 residues: CASRNRDLAFDEQFF.